Listed here are 15 T cell receptor beta chains from one sample, sequenced in a study of blood T cell repertoires in COVID-19. Produced via immunoSEQ multiplex PCR; TCRdb's table is partial and in-frame only. Here the sample spans 250,000 to 300,000 clones, about four fifths being singletons. The sample comprised PBMCs or T cells enriched from blood (not recorded which). The receptors derive from a man between 45 and 60 years old who had recovered from COVID-19.

In its sample, this clone was seen a few times. An end of the junction differs from the germline gene, which may be a read error. The genes are TRBV7-7 and TRBJ2-2; tentatively, D is TRBD2 (6 bases). CDR1 and CDR2 from the germline V gene are SSHAT and FNYEAQ (reference sequence). This CDR3 spans 16 amino acids. The CDR3 nucleotides are TGTGCTAGCAGCCGGGACTGGTCGGGTGTGAACGGGGAGCTGTTTTTT. The encoded protein is CASSRDWSGVNGELFF.

Turning to this clone: At one boundary the junction diverges from the germline segment, which might be a read error. The rearrangement joins TRBV29-1 to TRBJ2-1; 7 bases map to TRBD1. The CDR3 extends over 15 amino acids. Germline CDR1 SQVTM, CDR2 ANQGSEA. This CDR3 reads CSVAHPGTAYNEQFF. The DNA of the CDR3 is TGCAGCGTAGCGCACCCCGGGACAGCCTATAATGAGCAGTTCTTC.

This clone was counted a single time. The chain combines TRBV28 with TRBJ2-7; TRBD2 aligns across 9 bases. The germline V gene has CDR1 MDHEN and CDR2 SYDVKM. The CDR3 is made up of 12 amino acids. After removal of 7 bases from V and 9 bases from J, the junction contained 7 bases not matched to a gene. This CDR3 reads CASTNRRGGQYF. Here the CDR3 DNA reads TGTGCCAGCACTAATCGGCGGGGGGGGCAGTACTTC.

V gene TRBV18 combines with J gene TRBJ1-2; D ambiguous. V lost 0 bases to trimming and J lost 3 bases, with 14 bases between them. The CDR3 has 16 amino acids. Looked up from germline, CDR1 is KGHSH and CDR2 is LQKENI. The CDR3 coding sequence is TGTGCCAGCTCACCACCGATACGAGTTTTGGACTATGGCTACACCTTC. Its translation is CASSPPIRVLDYGYTF.

The chain carries TRBV5-1 and TRBJ2-6; D possibly corresponds to TRBD1 (6 bases). V shed 4 bases and J shed 0 bases, with 11 bases lying between them. Germline CDR1 SGHRS, CDR2 YFSETQ. This CDR3 has 16 amino acids. CDR3 nucleotide sequence: TGCGCCAGCAGCACGGGACAAACCTCTGGGGCCAACGTCCTGACTTTC. Amino acid sequence: CASSTGQTSGANVLTF.

This sequence joins TRBV30 and TRBJ2-1; possibly TRBD1 for D (6 bases). With 4 bases removed from V and 9 bases from J, the gap between germline ends came to 10 bases. The germline gives CDR1 GTSNPN, CDR2 SVGIG (reference sequence). This CDR3 contains 11 residues. The CDR3 is CAWNKGGEQFF. The CDR3 DNA follows: TGTGCCTGGAACAAAGGGGGTGAGCAGTTCTTC.

The genes are TRBV6-5 and TRBJ1-1, with 7 bases matching TRBD1. Per germline, CDR1 MNHEY and CDR2 SVGAGI. Losses at the gene ends were 6 bases for V and 11 bases for J; bases not matched to a gene: 18. This CDR3 has 15 residues. CDR3 DNA: TGTGCCAGCAGCGGGGGACAGTACCGATCTCTAGGGGCTTTCTTT. It specifies CASSGGQYRSLGAFF.

The rearrangement links TRBV7-2 to TRBJ1-5, with D hard to call. There are 14 residues in the CDR3. V lost 1 base and J lost 7, with 11 bases in between. Germline V gene sequence: CDR1 SGHTA, CDR2 FQGNSA. In DNA form, the CDR3 reads TGTGCCAGCAGCTTAGAACGGGTCCGGCAGCCCCAGCATTTT. It specifies CASSLERVRQPQHF.

This chain uses TRBV19 with TRBJ2-7, with 8 bases fitting TRBD2. This CDR3 is built from 15 residues. Germline lookup yields CDR1 LNHDA and CDR2 SQIVND (reference sequence). Trimming cost V 3 bases and J 6 bases; bases outside gene matches: 10. CDR3 coding DNA: TGTGCCAGTAGTATTCGGCGGGGGGCCCGGTTCGAGCAGTACTTC. This codes for CASSIRRGARFEQYF.

The gene calls are TRBV19 and TRBJ2-7, with 10 positions matching TRBD2. Germline-derived CDR1 and CDR2 are LNHDA and SQIVND (reference sequence). This CDR3 has 14 residues. V shed 9 bases, J shed 6 bases, and the junction held 11 bases outside the gene matches. In nucleotides, the CDR3 is TGTGCCAGCAAAAAGCGGGAGGGCCACGGCGAGCAGTACTTC. Encoded protein: CASKKREGHGEQYF.

V is TRBV5-1 and J is TRBJ1-5; 8 bases agree with TRBD1. In germline, CDR1 is SGHRS, CDR2 YFSETQ. V was clipped by 4 bases and J by 0 bases; unmatched bases: 6. This CDR3 comprises 16 residues. The CDR3 DNA follows: TGCGCCAGCAGCCTAGGGACAGGAGATAGCAATCAGCCCCAGCATTTT. It encodes CASSLGTGDSNQPQHF. The full variable domain, with the rest looked up from reference TRBV5-1 and TRBJ1-5, is KAGVTQTPRYLIKTRGQQVTLSCSPISGHRSVSWYQQTPGQGLQFLFEYFSETQRNKGNFPGRFSGRQFSNSRSEMNVSTLELGDSALYLCASSLGTGDSNQPQHFGDGTRLSIL.

The sample holds one count of this clone. The genes are TRBV14 and TRBJ1-1, with 10 bases that match TRBD1. Germline-derived CDR1 and CDR2 are SGHDN and FVKESK. The CDR3 length is 14 residues. V was pared by 6 bases and J by 6 bases, with 7 bases of the junction left unmatched. The CDR3 loop reads CASRTGQGFSEAFF. CDR3 DNA: TGTGCCAGCAGGACGGGACAGGGGTTTTCTGAAGCTTTCTTT.

This chain connects TRBV2 to TRBJ1-2; 8 nucleotides line up with TRBD1. CDR1 is SNHLY, CDR2 FYNNEI, per germline. The CDR3 runs 14 residues. Unmatched junction bases numbered 5, after V lost 5 bases and J lost 3 bases. CDR3 region: CASSLAGQDYGYTF. The CDR3 bases are TGTGCCAGCAGTCTAGCGGGACAGGACTATGGCTACACCTTC. Together with reference TRBV2 and TRBJ1-2, the CDR3 gives the full variable domain: EPEVTQTPSHQVTQMGQEVILRCVPISNHLYFYWYRQILGQKVEFLVSFYNNEISEKSEIFDDQFSVERPDGSNFTLKIRSTKLEDSAMYFCASSLAGQDYGYTFGSGTRLTVV.

The rearrangement uses TRBV6-5 and TRBJ2-5, with a possible D match to TRBD1 (5 bases). The CDR3 has 13 amino acids. The germline CDR1 and CDR2 sequences are MNHEY and SVGAGI. The V gene lost 7 bases and the J gene lost 0 bases, with 9 bases spanning the gap. The CDR3 here is CASTRQNQETQYF. CDR3 coding DNA: TGTGCCAGCACAAGACAGAACCAAGAGACCCAGTACTTC.

This clone was detected a few times. Here the CDR3 reads CASRWDSPNTEAFF. The DNA of the CDR3 is TGTGCCAGCAGGTGGGACAGTCCGAACACTGAAGCTTTCTTT. The chain employs TRBV11-2 and TRBJ1-1; 7 bases are shared with TRBD1. J gave up 1 base and V 6 bases, and 5 bases lay outside the gene matches. The CDR3 is made up of 14 amino acids. Germline values: CDR1 SGHAT, CDR2 FQNNGV.